Sequencing of this T cell receptor beta chain was carried out in a study of patients and donors after allogeneic stem cell transplantation. This clonotype was observed a handful of times. CDR3 length: 14 residues. Germline V gene lookup returns CDR1 SGDLS and CDR2 YYNGEE. The ends lost 2 bases at V and 2 bases at J; junction bases unmatched: 2. TCRdb reanalysed the RT-PCR reads using MiXCR and keeps one entry per CDR3 protein. The table has hundreds of thousands of distinct CDR3 sequences, approximately 16% seen once. V is TRBV9 and J is TRBJ2-7; 9 bases align to TRBD1. The source is a human donor who was either an allogeneic HSCT recipient or a stem cell or donor lymphocyte infusion donor (not recorded which). It is not recorded whose cells these are; they may come from a transplant donor. The sequenced material came from blood, either unsorted or a sorted T cell fraction (not recorded which). The CDR3 DNA sequence: TGTGCCAGCAGCGTTCGGACAGGGGCCTACGAGCAGTACTTC. Residues: CASSVRTGAYEQYF.